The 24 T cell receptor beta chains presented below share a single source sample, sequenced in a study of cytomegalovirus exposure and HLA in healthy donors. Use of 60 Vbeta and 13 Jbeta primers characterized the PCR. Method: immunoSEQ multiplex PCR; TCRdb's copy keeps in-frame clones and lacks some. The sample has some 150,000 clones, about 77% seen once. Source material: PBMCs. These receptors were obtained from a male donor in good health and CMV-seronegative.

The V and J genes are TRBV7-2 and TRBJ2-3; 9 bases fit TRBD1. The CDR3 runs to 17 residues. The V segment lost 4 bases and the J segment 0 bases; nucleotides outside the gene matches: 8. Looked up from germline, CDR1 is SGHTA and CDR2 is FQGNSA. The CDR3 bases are TGTGCCAGCAGCTATCCTACAGGGGGCTATAGCACAGATACGCAGTATTTT. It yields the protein CASSYPTGGYSTDTQYF.

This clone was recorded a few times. CDR3 in DNA: TGTGCTAGTGGTTTGGTAAAGCCCCGGGACAGGTTGGGTAAGAACACTGAAGCTTTCTTT. This gives the protein CASGLVKPRDRLGKNTEAFF. This chain links TRBV12-5 with TRBJ1-1; TRBD1 matches 8 bases. CDR1 and CDR2 (germline): LGHNT, FRNRAP. J lost 1 base, V lost 0 bases, and 16 bases had no gene match. The CDR3 loop spans 20 amino acids.

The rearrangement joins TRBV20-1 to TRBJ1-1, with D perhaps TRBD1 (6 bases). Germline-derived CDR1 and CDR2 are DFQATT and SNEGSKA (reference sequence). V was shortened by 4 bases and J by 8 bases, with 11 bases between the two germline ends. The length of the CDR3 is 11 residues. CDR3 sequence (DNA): TGCAGTGCTAAGCGACAGGCCGAAGCTTTCTTT. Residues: CSAKRQAEAFF.

CDR3 nucleotides: TGCGCCAGCTTAGGTGGCAGGGCGGATGGCTACACCTTC. Translation: CASLGGRADGYTF. The genes are TRBV4-1 and TRBJ1-2; tentatively, D is TRBD1 (5 bases). Germline CDR1 MGHRA, CDR2 YSYEKL. The germline V and J ends were trimmed by 8 bases and 6 bases, with 16 bases remaining between them. The CDR3 sequence is 13 residues long.

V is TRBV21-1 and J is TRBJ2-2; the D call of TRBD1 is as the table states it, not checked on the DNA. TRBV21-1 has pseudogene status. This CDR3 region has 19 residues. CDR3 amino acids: CASSSPGTGGSANTGELFF. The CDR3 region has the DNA TGTGCCAGCAGCTCTCCCGGGACAGGGGGCTCTGCGAACACCGGGGAGCTGTTTTTT.

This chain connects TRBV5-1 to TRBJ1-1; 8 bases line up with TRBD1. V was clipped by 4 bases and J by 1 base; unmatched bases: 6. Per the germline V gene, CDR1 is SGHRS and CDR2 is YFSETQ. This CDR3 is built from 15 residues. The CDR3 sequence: CASSTDRGWNTEAFF. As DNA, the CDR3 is TGCGCCAGCAGCACCGACAGGGGTTGGAACACTGAAGCTTTCTTT.

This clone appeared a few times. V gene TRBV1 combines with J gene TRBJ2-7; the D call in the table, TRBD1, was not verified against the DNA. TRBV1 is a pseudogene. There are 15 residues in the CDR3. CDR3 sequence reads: CTSSQGQERSNEQYF. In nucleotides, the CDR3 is TGCACCAGCAGCCAAGGACAGGAACGAAGCAACGAGCAGTACTTC.

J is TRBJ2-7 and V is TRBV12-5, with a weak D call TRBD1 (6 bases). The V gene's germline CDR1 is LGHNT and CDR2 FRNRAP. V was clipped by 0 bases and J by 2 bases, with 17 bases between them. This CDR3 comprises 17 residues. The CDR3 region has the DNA TGTGCTAGTGGTTTGGTACGGGCTCAGGGGCCTGCCTACGAGCAGTACTTC. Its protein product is CASGLVRAQGPAYEQYF.

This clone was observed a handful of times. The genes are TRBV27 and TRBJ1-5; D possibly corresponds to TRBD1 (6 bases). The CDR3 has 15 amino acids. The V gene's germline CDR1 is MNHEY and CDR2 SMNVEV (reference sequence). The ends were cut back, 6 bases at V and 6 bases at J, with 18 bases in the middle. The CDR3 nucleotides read TGTGCCAGCAGCCATACAGGGATTTTTAGTCAGCCCCAGCATTTT. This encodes CASSHTGIFSQPQHF.

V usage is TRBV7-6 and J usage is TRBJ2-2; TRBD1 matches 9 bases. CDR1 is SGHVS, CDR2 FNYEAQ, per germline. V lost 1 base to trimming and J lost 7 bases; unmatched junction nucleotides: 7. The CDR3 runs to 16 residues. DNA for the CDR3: TGTGCCAGCAGCTTAGGACAGGGGGGCGTCATCGGGGAGCTGTTTTTT. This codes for CASSLGQGGVIGELFF.

The CDR3 is CASSWGQGADEQFF. The CDR3 coding sequence is TGTGCCAGCAGCTGGGGACAGGGGGCGGATGAGCAGTTCTTC. The chain has TRBV11-2 and TRBJ2-1; TRBD1 matches at 12 bases. V lost 4 bases to trimming and J lost 8 bases; unmatched junction nucleotides: 3. The V gene's germline CDR1 is SGHAT and CDR2 FQNNGV. The CDR3 runs to 14 residues.

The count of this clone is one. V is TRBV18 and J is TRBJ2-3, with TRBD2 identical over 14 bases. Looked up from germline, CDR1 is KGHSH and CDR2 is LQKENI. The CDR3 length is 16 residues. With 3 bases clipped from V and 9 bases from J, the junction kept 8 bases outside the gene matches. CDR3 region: CASSPTGTSGGITQYF. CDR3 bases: TGTGCCAGCTCACCGACCGGGACTAGCGGGGGTATCACGCAGTATTTT.

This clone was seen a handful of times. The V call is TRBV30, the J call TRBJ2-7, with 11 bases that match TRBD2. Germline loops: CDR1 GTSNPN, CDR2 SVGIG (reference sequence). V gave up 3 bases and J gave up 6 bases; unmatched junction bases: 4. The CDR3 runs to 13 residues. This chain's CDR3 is CAWSETSGTEQYF. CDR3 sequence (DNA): TGTGCCTGGAGCGAGACTAGCGGGACCGAGCAGTACTTC.

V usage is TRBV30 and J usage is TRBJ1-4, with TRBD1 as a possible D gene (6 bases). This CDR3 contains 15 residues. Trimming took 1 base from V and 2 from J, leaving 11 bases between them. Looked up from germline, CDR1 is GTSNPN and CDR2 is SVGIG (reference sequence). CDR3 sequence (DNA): TGTGCCTGGAGTGATCAGGGGCTGACTAATGAAAAACTGTTTTTT. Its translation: CAWSDQGLTNEKLFF. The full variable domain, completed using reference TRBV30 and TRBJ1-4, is SQTIHQWPATLVQPVGSPLSLECTVEGTSNPNLYWYRQAAGRGLQLLFYSVGIGQISSEVPQNLSASRPQDRQFILSSKKLLLSDSGFYLCAWSDQGLTNEKLFFGSGTQLSVL.

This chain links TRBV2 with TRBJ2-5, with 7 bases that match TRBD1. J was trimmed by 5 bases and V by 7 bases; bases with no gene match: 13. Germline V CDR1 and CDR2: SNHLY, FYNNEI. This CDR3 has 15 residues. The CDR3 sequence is CASTRDRAREETQYF. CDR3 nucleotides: TGTGCCAGCACTCGAGACAGGGCCAGGGAGGAGACCCAGTACTTC.

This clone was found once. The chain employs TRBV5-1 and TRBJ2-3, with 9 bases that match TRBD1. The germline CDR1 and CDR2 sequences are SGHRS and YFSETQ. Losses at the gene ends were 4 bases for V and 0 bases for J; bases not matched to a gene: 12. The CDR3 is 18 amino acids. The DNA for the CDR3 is TGCGCCAGCAGCAGGGGGGGACAGGGACTTGCTAGCACAGATACGCAGTATTTT. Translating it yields CASSRGGQGLASTDTQYF.

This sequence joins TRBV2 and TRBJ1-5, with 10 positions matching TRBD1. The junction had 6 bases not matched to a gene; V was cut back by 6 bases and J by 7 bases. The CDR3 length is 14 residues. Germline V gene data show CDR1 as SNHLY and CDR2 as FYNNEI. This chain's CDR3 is CASRGTGEGQPQHF. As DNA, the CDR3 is TGTGCCAGCAGGGGGACAGGGGAAGGCCAGCCCCAGCATTTT.

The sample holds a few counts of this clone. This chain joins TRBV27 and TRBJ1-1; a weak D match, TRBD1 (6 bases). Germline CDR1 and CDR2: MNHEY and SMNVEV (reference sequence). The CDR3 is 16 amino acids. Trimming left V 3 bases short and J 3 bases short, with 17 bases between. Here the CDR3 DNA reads TGTGCCAGCAGTTTGGGCAGGGGCAACGTTTACACTGAAGCTTTCTTT. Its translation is CASSLGRGNVYTEAFF.

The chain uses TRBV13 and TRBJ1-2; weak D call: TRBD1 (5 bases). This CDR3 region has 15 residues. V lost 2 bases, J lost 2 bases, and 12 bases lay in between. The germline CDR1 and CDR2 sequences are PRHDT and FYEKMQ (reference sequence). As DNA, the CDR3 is TGTGCCAGCAGCTTAATGACAGAAGAGAACTATGGCTACACCTTC. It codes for CASSLMTEENYGYTF.

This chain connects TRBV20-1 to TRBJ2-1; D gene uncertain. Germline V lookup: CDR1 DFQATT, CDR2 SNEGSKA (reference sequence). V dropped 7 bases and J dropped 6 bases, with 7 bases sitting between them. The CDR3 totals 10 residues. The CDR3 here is CSGQSNEQFF. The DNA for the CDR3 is TGCAGTGGACAAAGCAATGAGCAGTTCTTC.

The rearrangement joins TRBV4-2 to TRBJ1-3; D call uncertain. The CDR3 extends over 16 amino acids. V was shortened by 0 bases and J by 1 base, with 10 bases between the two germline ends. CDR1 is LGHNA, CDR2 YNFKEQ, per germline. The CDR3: CASSQDQSGSGNTIYF. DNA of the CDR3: TGTGCCAGCAGCCAAGATCAATCGGGTTCTGGAAACACCATATATTTT.

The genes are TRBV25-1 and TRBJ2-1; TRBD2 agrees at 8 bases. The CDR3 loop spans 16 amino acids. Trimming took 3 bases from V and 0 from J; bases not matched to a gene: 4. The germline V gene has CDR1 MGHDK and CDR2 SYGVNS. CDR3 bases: TGTGCCAGCAGTGAGGTAGCGGGGAGCTCCTACAATGAGCAGTTCTTC. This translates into CASSEVAGSSYNEQFF. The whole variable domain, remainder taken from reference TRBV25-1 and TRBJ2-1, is EADIYQTPRYLVIGTGKKITLECSQTMGHDKMYWYQQDPGMELHLIHYSYGVNSTEKGDLSSESTVSRIRTEHFPLTLESARPSHTSQYLCASSEVAGSSYNEQFFGPGTRLTVL.

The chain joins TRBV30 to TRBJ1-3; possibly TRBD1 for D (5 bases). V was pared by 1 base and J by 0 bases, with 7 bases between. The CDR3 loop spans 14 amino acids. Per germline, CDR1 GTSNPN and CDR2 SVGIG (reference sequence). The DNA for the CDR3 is TGTGCCTGGAGTGCAACAGGCTCTGGAAACACCATATATTTT. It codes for CAWSATGSGNTIYF.

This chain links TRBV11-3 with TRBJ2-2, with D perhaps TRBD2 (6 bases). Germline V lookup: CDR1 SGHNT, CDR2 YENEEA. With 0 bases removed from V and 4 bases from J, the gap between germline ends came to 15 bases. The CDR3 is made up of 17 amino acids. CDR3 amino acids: CASSLEGGGMATGELFF. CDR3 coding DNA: TGTGCCAGCAGCTTAGAAGGTGGCGGGATGGCCACCGGGGAGCTGTTTTTT.